This TCR beta chain was recovered during a study of blood T cell repertoires in COVID-19. For the study at large: Sources were T cells, B-cell-depleted T cells, or PBMCs; the material itself was cDNA or gDNA.

Original handling: The assay estimated nucleated cells by amplifying reference gene primers. Data came from immunoSEQ multiplex PCR; TCRdb stores just in-frame clones and leaves some out. V and J calls and clone size come straight from that table; D and trimming were deduced from the DNA. The sample gives 150,000 to 180,000 clones, 65% to 85% of which show up once; more than 3.5% is in the top ten. Sequences were obtained from peripheral blood. This clonotype was sampled from a woman at least 80 years old with acute or convalescent COVID-19.

In nucleotides, the CDR3 is TGTGCCAGTAGTACGAATACCGGGACTAGCGGCACCGGGGAGCTGTTTTTT. It codes for CASSTNTGTSGTGELFF. The J gene is TRBJ2-2, the V gene TRBV19, with 11 bases matching TRBD2. CDR3 size: 17 residues. The J segment lost 4 bases and the V segment lost 4 bases, leaving 8 bases of the junction unmatched. Germline V CDR1 and CDR2: LNHDA, SQIVND (reference sequence).